The 6 T cell receptor beta chains reported below all come from one sample, sequenced in a study of blood T cell repertoires in COVID-19. Using immunoSEQ multiplex PCR, the repertoire was profiled, and TCRdb retains in-frame clones only, with some absent. The table has some 150,000 clones, roughly 84% seen once. Input material: peripheral blood. These receptors were taken from a man aged 65 to 79 with acute or convalescent COVID-19.

This clone has a single count. The CDR3 loop reads CASSRQGGPYEQYF. DNA for the CDR3: TGTGCCAGCAGCCGACAGGGGGGACCCTACGAGCAGTACTTC. The J gene is TRBJ2-7, the V gene TRBV3-1 (or the pseudogene TRBV3-2); 9 bases fit TRBD1. J lost 2 bases, V lost 4 bases, and 3 bases had no gene match. In germline, CDR1 is LGHDT, CDR2 YNNKEL (reference sequence). The CDR3 has 14 residues.

The chain joins TRBV7-3 to TRBJ1-3; no clear D gene. This CDR3 spans 15 amino acids. In germline, CDR1 is SGHTA, CDR2 FQGTGA. Between the trimmed V and J ends, which lost 2 bases and 2 bases, there was a span of 10 bases. CDR3 residues: CASSLSPPPGNTIYF. The CDR3, as DNA: TGTGCCAGCAGCTTATCCCCTCCCCCTGGAAACACCATATATTTT.

The chain couples TRBV28 to TRBJ2-7; D might be TRBD1 (7 bases). V lost 8 bases to trimming and J lost 1 base, with 12 bases between them. This CDR3 region has 13 residues. The germline V gene encodes CDR1 MDHEN and CDR2 SYDVKM. The CDR3 spells CASLQGGSYEQYF. The CDR3 DNA follows: TGTGCCAGCCTCCAGGGGGGATCCTACGAGCAGTACTTC.

The gene calls are TRBV27 and TRBJ1-1, with 11 bases lining up with TRBD1. Trimming took 5 bases from V and 1 from J; bases not matched to a gene: 6. This CDR3 comprises 16 residues. CDR1 MNHEY and CDR2 SMNVEV come from the germline V gene (reference sequence). Written as DNA, the CDR3 is TGTGCCAGCAGTCCCCGGGACAGGGGGAAGAACACTGAAGCTTTCTTT. Translated: CASSPRDRGKNTEAFF.

The chain employs TRBV19 and TRBJ1-2, with 7 nucleotides matching TRBD1. The V segment lost 3 bases and the J segment 8 bases; nucleotides outside the gene matches: 6. This CDR3 contains 13 residues. Germline CDR1 and CDR2: LNHDA and SQIVND (reference sequence). The CDR3 region is CASSMEQGLGYTF. Written as DNA, the CDR3 is TGTGCCAGTAGTATGGAACAGGGGTTGGGCTACACCTTC.

The CDR3 sequence is CASSLMSSGRALVDTQYF. The CDR3 nucleotides are TGTGCCAGCAGCTTAATGTCTAGCGGGAGGGCCCTAGTAGATACGCAGTATTTT. V usage is TRBV7-3 and J usage is TRBJ2-3; 12 bases are shared with TRBD2. V lost 1 base and J lost 5; bases outside the gene matches: 10. The CDR3 has 18 residues. Germline V gene data show CDR1 as SGHTA and CDR2 as FQGTGA. Using reference TRBV7-3 and TRBJ2-3 for the parts outside the CDR3, the full variable domain is GAGVSQTPSNKVTEKGKYVELRCDPISGHTALYWYRQSLGQGPEFLIYFQGTGAADDSGLPNDRFFAVRPEGSVSTLKIQRTERGDSAVYLCASSLMSSGRALVDTQYFGPGTRLTVL.